This T cell receptor (beta chain) was captured in a study of PD-1 blockade in classical Hodgkin lymphoma (dated by TCRdb to the early 2020s). For the study in its entirety: Nivolumab dosing was 3 mg/kg intravenously every 2 weeks, continuing until either disease progression or unacceptable toxicity. The study used TCR beta sequencing and CyTOF to define a peripheral blood immune signature of response to PD-1 blockade in classical Hodgkin lymphoma.

Genomic DNA was extracted with the Qiagen DNeasy kit from unsorted PBMCs and from negatively selected CD4+ and CD8+ fractions. Using primers that anneal to V and J segments, immunoSEQ multiplex PCR amplified the TCR beta CDR3 regions. A synthetic immune receptor repertoire was used to minimize amplification bias, and any residual bias was removed computationally once sequencing was done. The authors processed their data as follows. Repertoire diversity was quantified as the Shannon entropy index using custom Python scripts. The unsorted, CD4+ and CD8+ repertoires were each analyzed separately, with the exception of combined analyses, where CD4+ and CD8+ sequences were merged in silico. A clone was considered expanded if an increase in frequency of at least 2-fold after treatment relative to C1D1 was found, and a pseudocount of 0.5 was applied to clones undetected at baseline. Clones with 0 or 1 copy at C1D1 were classified as singleton clones, and clones with 2 or more copies were classified as non-singleton clones. Clones expanded in unsorted samples were annotated as CD4+, CD8+ or unknown by matching protein sequences in sorted samples from the same patient. Wilcoxon tests on paired samples were used to test diversity changes from C1D1 to C4D1. TCRdb provides this immuneACCESS table in a form limited to in-frame rearrangements. Some clones are lacking; in checked studies, under half of them reflect an unresolved V gene, and why the rest are absent is not known. From that table come the V and J calls and clone size; the DNA was used to work out D and trimming. For this sample there are tens of thousands of clones; more than 70% appear just once. The ten largest clonotypes hold roughly a tenth of the sample.

A distance of 7 bases separates the germline ends of V and J, which lose 1 base and 6 bases respectively. CDR1 and CDR2, per the germline V gene (reference sequence), are SEHNR and FQNEAQ. From the cysteine up to the phenylalanine, the CDR3 has a length of 13 residues. Only the CDR3 portion is preserved as DNA: 39 bases, with reading frame beginning at the first base. Concerning this clone itself: Its cognate antigen has yet to be identified. Within one base of it there is no much larger clone, and no base qualities were kept.

Reading the label with the study, this specimen's time point is: cycle 1 day 1 (C1D1), immediately before nivolumab initiation. Every trial patient had relapsed after autologous stem cell transplantation, and cohorts A, B and C differed in prior brentuximab vedotin exposure. The trial cohort comprised 56 patients with relapsed/refractory classical Hodgkin lymphoma whose best overall responses were complete response, partial response or progressive disease. Single-agent nivolumab was administered to trial patients in the multi-cohort phase II CheckMate 205 trial. An independent review committee assessed best overall response by applying the 2007 International Working Group response criteria. PBMCs from the trial were collected at three points: immediately before nivolumab initiation (C1D1), and during therapy at cycle 2 day 1 and cycle 4 day 1. Peripheral blood was collected in 8 mL Vacutainer Cell Preparation Tubes, from which PBMCs were isolated by centrifugation and then cryopreserved.

Study-level results and caveats: CD4+ but not CD8+ TCR diversity rose significantly by C4D1 (p=0.0027 vs p=0.16), most apparent in complete responders (p=0.02). Lower diversity was seen in patients whose nivolumab began less than 1 year after ASCT, and these patients were left out of later analyses so that immune reconstitution would not confound the results. Baseline TCR diversity was reported as lower in newly diagnosed patients than in healthy donors, and lower still in relapsed/refractory patients. The study covered only a single clinical trial cohort, and the causes of the repertoire differences, possibly disease activity or prior therapy, were still not defined. Baseline diversity similar to that of newly diagnosed patients was observed in trial patients achieving complete response, whereas significantly lower diversity was observed in partial responders and progressors.

The TCR was taken from a human donor with classical Hodgkin lymphoma. This sample comprised peripheral blood mononuclear cells (PBMCs), obtained at baseline. This receptor chain uses TRBV7-9 and TRBJ2-1; the D segment cannot be called with confidence. The CDR3: CASSLVSPNEQFF. The DNA sequence is given as TGTGCCAGCAGCTTAGTTAGTCCCAATGAGCAGTTCTTC.